These T cell receptor beta chains were read from a single sample in a study of T cells after yellow fever vaccination. Via MiXCR, TCRdb re-called the 5' RACE reads, giving one row per CDR3 protein. The sample has 300,000 to 450,000 distinct CDR3 sequences; about 6.2% are singletons. The starting material was PBMCs, obtained 5 days after the yellow fever booster vaccination. These receptor sequences come from a man under 40 who received the YFV17D yellow fever vaccine. The CDR3 runs from the conserved cysteine through the conserved F or W.

>TRBJ2-5|TRBV30
CAWRGGTSMSETQYF
>TRBJ2-4|TRBV7-2
CASSTLAKNIQYF
>TRBJ2-3|TRBV5-6
CASIRGGGGDTQYF
>TRBJ1-1|TRBV5-1
CASSLKGTEAFF
>TRBJ2-7|TRBV4-1
CASSQVQASGVSSYEQYF
>TRBJ2-7|TRBV20-1
CSARESSGKFLGYEQYF
>TRBJ2-1|TRBV29-1
CSVTRLAGAGEQFF
>TRBJ2-2|TRBV12-3/TRBV12-4
CASSHQRGNTGELFF
>TRBJ2-1|TRBV5-4
CASSGGLAEPNEQFF
>TRBJ2-1|TRBV5-6
CASSLRPRPTANEQFF
>TRBJ2-1|TRBV12-5
CASAPSGSREQFF
>TRBJ1-2|TRBV12-3/TRBV12-4
CASRPTTTGSGYTF
>TRBJ2-3|TRBV7-2
CASSHSGTSSTDTQYF
>TRBJ2-7|TRBV20-1
CSARDSPDYEQYF
>TRBJ2-1|TRBV18
CASPLSQHDEQFF
>TRBJ2-7|TRBV2
CASNRVSYEQYF